The 8 T cell receptor beta chains listed next were all sequenced from one sample in a study of T cell therapy after organ transplantation (dated by TCRdb to about 2019). What these receptors recognize is not known. The sample's time point, from its label and the paper: before start of T cell therapy. The library was generated by the immunoSEQ multiplex PCR assay. TCRdb's version of the immuneACCESS table is confined to in-frame rearrangements and falls short of the full clone set. An unresolved V gene accounts for under half of the shortfall where checked; the remainder is of unknown origin. Across this sample there are over 45,000 clones, with about 94% seen only once. The ten largest account for roughly 3% of the sample. Sequencing used CD8+ T cells from blood, obtained before autologous CMV-specific T cell therapy. The receptors derive from a human patient who had received a solid organ transplant and had CMV disease.

The gene calls are TRBV9 and TRBJ2-7; D is undetermined. CDR3 length: 14 residues. V lost 0 bases and J 5 bases, leaving 12 bases between the germline ends. Germline V gene data show CDR1 as SGDLS and CDR2 as YYNGEE. The CDR3, as DNA: TGTGCCAGCAGCGTAGAAGGGTACAGAAACGAGCAGTACTTC. As protein: CASSVEGYRNEQYF.

This clone was picked up one time. The V gene is TRBV13, the J gene TRBJ2-5; TRBD2 matches 10 bases. Germline trimming cut 0 bases from V and 4 bases from J; bases unmatched to any gene: 8. CDR3 length equals 17 residues. CDR1 is PRHDT and CDR2 is FYEKMQ in the germline V gene (reference sequence). This CDR3 is CASSLGSSGSPRETQYF. The DNA for the CDR3 is TGTGCCAGCAGCTTAGGGTCTAGCGGGAGCCCCAGAGAGACCCAGTACTTC. Full variable domain (remainder filled in from reference TRBV13 and TRBJ2-5): AAGVIQSPRHLIKEKRETATLKCYPIPRHDTVYWYQQGPGQDPQFLISFYEKMQSDKGSIPDRFSAQQFSDYHSELNMSSLELGDSALYFCASSLGSSGSPRETQYFGPGTRLLVL.

The gene calls are TRBV7-8 and TRBJ2-7; D remains unclear. The CDR3 is 14 residues long. V was cut by 1 base and J by 0 bases, with 7 bases left in between. Germline CDR1 is SGHVS and CDR2 is FQNEAQ. The CDR3 DNA is TGTGCCAGCAGCTTAGGGTTCCGCTCCTACGAGCAGTACTTC. It encodes CASSLGFRSYEQYF.

The rearrangement uses TRBV27 and TRBJ2-3; D ambiguous. Germline V gene sequence: CDR1 MNHEY, CDR2 SMNVEV (reference sequence). V was shortened by 10 bases and J by 3 bases, with 14 bases between the two germline ends. The CDR3 spans 13 residues. CDR3 bases: TGTGCCACCTCGCTCATACCAACAGATACGCAGTATTTT. Translation gives CATSLIPTDTQYF.

The CDR3 DNA sequence: TGTGCCAGCAGCCCTCTTGAGACCTCCTACGAGCAGTACTTC. Translating it yields CASSPLETSYEQYF. This chain joins TRBV27 and TRBJ2-7; D is ambiguous. Germline lookup yields CDR1 MNHEY and CDR2 SMNVEV (reference sequence). The CDR3 is 14 amino acids. Trimming pared 6 bases from V and 0 bases from J, leaving 12 bases between.

CDR3: CASSSHGQGNYNEQFF. For the CDR3, the DNA is TGTGCCAGCAGCTCCCATGGGCAGGGCAACTACAATGAGCAGTTCTTC. The chain links TRBV7-8 to TRBJ2-1; weak D call: TRBD1 (5 bases). Looked up from germline, CDR1 is SGHVS and CDR2 is FQNEAQ. The germline V and J ends were trimmed by 4 bases and 3 bases, with 16 bases remaining between them. CDR3 length: 16 amino acids.

This clone was seen once. V is TRBV11-1 and J is TRBJ2-6; D could derive from TRBD1 or TRBD2 (6 bases each). Trimming cost V 5 bases and J 4 bases, with 15 bases left between them. The CDR3 runs to 16 residues. CDR1 is SGHAT and CDR2 is FQDESV in the germline V gene (reference sequence). This chain's CDR3 is CASSPAGGPGANVLTF. CDR3 in DNA: TGTGCCAGCAGCCCCGCCGGGGGCCCCGGGGCCAACGTCCTGACTTTC.

The genes are TRBV27 and TRBJ2-7, with D unclear. The germline V and J ends were trimmed by 4 bases and 5 bases, with 9 bases remaining between them. CDR1 is MNHEY and CDR2 is SMNVEV in the germline V gene (reference sequence). This CDR3 contains 12 residues. This chain's CDR3 is CASSSGWDEQYF. CDR3 bases: TGTGCCAGCAGTTCCGGATGGGACGAGCAGTACTTC.